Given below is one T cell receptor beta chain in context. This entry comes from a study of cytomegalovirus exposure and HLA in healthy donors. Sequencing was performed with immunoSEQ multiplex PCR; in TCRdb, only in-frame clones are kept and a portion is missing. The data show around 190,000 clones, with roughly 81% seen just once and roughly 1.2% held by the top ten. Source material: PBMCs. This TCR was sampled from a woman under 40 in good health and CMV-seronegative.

DNA for the CDR3: TGTGCCATCAGTGACCCGGTGGGGGGCGAGCAGTACTTC. Its translation: CAISDPVGGEQYF. The chain joins TRBV10-3 to TRBJ2-7, with TRBD2 as a possible D gene (6 bases). With 3 bases removed from V and 6 bases from J, the gap between germline ends came to 12 bases. The CDR3 spans 13 residues. Germline CDR1 reads ENHRY; CDR2 reads SYGVKD.